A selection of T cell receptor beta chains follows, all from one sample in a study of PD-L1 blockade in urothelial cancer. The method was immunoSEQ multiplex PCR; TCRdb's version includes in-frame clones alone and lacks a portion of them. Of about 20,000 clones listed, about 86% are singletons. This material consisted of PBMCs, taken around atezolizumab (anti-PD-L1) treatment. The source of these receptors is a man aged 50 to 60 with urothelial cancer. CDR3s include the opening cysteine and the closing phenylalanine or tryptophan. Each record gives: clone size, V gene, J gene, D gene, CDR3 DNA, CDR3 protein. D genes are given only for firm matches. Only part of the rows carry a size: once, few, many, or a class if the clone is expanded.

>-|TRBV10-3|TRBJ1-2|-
TGTGCCATCAGTGAGTCCCCCGACATCCGCTATGGCTACACCTTC
CAISESPDIRYGYTF
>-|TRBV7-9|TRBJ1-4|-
TGTGCCAGCAGCTTACGGAGGGCTCTGGGGGAAAAACTGTTTTTT
CASSLRRALGEKLFF
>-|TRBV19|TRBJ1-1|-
TGTGCCAGTAGTATTCAGGTGACAAACCCCACTGAAGCTTTCTTT
CASSIQVTNPTEAFF
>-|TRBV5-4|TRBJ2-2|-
TGTGCCAGCAGCGCGGACAGTCACACCGGGGAGCTGTTTTTT
CASSADSHTGELFF
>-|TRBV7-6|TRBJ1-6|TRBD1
TGTGCCAGCACCGTGACAGGGTCCTATAATTCACCCCTCCACTTT
CASTVTGSYNSPLHF
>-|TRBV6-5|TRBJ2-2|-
TGTGCCAGCAAGCGCGCAAGTGGCACCGGGGAGCTGTTTTTT
CASKRASGTGELFF
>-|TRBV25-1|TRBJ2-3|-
TGTGCCAGCAACACCGCATCTAGCACAGATACGCAGTATTTT
CASNTASSTDTQYF
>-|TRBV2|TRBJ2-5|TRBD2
TGTGCCAGCAGAGTGAGACTAGCGGGGATCCAAGAGACCCAGTACTTC
CASRVRLAGIQETQYF
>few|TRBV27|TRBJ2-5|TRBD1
TGTGCCAGCAGTTTATCGACAGGGTCTGGCGAGACCCAGTACTTC
CASSLSTGSGETQYF
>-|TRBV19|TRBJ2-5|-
TGTGCCAGTAGCCATAGACTCTTCCGCGGCCAAGAGACCCAGTACTTC
CASSHRLFRGQETQYF
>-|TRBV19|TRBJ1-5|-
TGTGCCAGTAGTATCGGGGAGACTCAGCCCCAGCATTTT
CASSIGETQPQHF
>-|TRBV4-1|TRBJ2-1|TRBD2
TGCGCCAGCAGCCGGGGGGGGACTGATTACAATGAGCAGTTCTTC
CASSRGGTDYNEQFF
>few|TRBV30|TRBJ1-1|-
TGTGCCTGGAGGCACAGGGTCAACACTGAAGCTTTCTTT
CAWRHRVNTEAFF
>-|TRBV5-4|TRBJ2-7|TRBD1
TGTGCCAGCAGCTGGGACAGGGGACTCGAGCAGTACTTC
CASSWDRGLEQYF
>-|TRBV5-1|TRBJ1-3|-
TGCGCCAGCAGCCGCGATCAGGGCTACTCTGGAAACACCATATATTTT
CASSRDQGYSGNTIYF
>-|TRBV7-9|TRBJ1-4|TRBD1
TGTGCCAGCAGCCCAGGGCGCGACAGGGTTAAGGAAAAACTGTTTTTT
CASSPGRDRVKEKLFF
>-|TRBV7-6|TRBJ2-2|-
TGTGCCAGCAGCCTTCAGGGGCACACCGGGGAGCTGTTTTTT
CASSLQGHTGELFF
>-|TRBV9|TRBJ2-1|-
TGTGCCAGCAGCGTATCAGGGTCGAATGAGCAGTTCTTC
CASSVSGSNEQFF
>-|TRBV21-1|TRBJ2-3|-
TGTGCCAGCAGCAAAGGGCGGGACAGGACTCACGATACGCAGTATTTT
CASSKGRDRTHDTQYF
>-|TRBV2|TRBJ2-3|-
TGTGCCAGCAGTGAAAACAGGGTCACAGATACGCAGTATTTT
CASSENRVTDTQYF